The present T cell receptor (beta chain) was sequenced within a study of blood T cell repertoires in COVID-19. Across the study: The analysed material was cDNA or gDNA that came from T cells, B-cell-depleted T cells, or PBMCs.

Only in-frame clones appear in the TCRdb table, and some are missing; sequencing was by immunoSEQ multiplex PCR. In the table there are more than 85,000 clones, about 81% of which are singletons. Trimming removed 6 bases from V and 4 bases from J, with 10 bases in between. The CDR3 has 12 residues. Germline values: CDR1 KGHSH, CDR2 LQKENI. This chain uses TRBV18 with TRBJ2-7, with a possible D match to TRBD1 (5 bases). The sequence came from a man in his sixties with acute or convalescent COVID-19. The material sequenced was peripheral blood. The CDR3 spells CASSFDSYEQYF. The CDR3 region has the DNA TGTGCCAGCTCCTTCGACAGTTACGAGCAGTACTTC. The variable domain in full, with the rest retrieved from reference TRBV18 and TRBJ2-7, is NAGVMQNPRHLVRRRGQEARLRCSPMKGHSHVYWYRQLPEEGLKFMVYLQKENIIDESGMPKERFSAEFPKEGPSILRIQQVVRGDSAAYFCASSFDSYEQYFGPGTRLTVT.